This TCR beta chain was captured in a study of blood T cell repertoires in COVID-19. Study as a whole: Spain, Italy and the United States supplied samples that represented acute and convalescent COVID-19. PBMCs, B-cell-depleted T cells, or T cells provided the cDNA or gDNA that made up the material.

The CDR3 totals 14 residues. Per germline, CDR1 SGHRS and CDR2 YFSETQ. With 4 bases removed from V and 5 bases from J, the gap between germline ends came to 15 bases. The table came from immunoSEQ multiplex PCR; TCRdb's copy has only in-frame clones and leaves some out. The repertoire holds approximately 400,000 clones, with around 89% as singletons. Recovered Cohort 3 donors showed two negative PCRs, clearance, or symptom resolution. The origin of this receptor is a woman under 30 who had recovered from COVID-19. The chain recombines TRBV5-1 with TRBJ1-1; tentative D call: TRBD1 (6 bases). Sequenced material: PBMCs or T cells enriched from blood (not recorded which). CDR3 residues: CASSVRGMGTEAFF. The CDR3 nucleotides read TGCGCCAGCAGCGTGAGGGGGATGGGTACTGAAGCTTTCTTT.